A single sample is the source of the 31 T cell receptor beta chains below, sequenced in a study of cytomegalovirus exposure and HLA in healthy donors. This PCR relied on a set of 60 Vbeta primers and 13 Jbeta primers. Sequencing was performed with immunoSEQ multiplex PCR; in TCRdb, only in-frame clones are kept and a portion is missing. Counted here are 55,000 to 70,000 clones, approximately 90% occurring once; the ten biggest clones make up 1.5% to 2%. Material for sequencing was PBMCs. Receptor source: a woman aged 25-40 years in good health and CMV-seronegative.

The V gene is TRBV28, the J gene TRBJ2-7; TRBD2 aligns across 10 bases. Germline CDR1 and CDR2: MDHEN and SYDVKM. The CDR3 runs 16 residues. After removal of 2 bases from V and 5 bases from J, the junction contained 9 bases not matched to a gene. The CDR3, as DNA: TGTGCCAGCAGTTTACTAGCGGGAGTTGGGGGAAACGAGCAGTACTTC. Residues: CASSLLAGVGGNEQYF.

The rearrangement links TRBV2 to TRBJ1-2; TRBD1 agrees at 7 bases. The CDR3 extends over 15 amino acids. The junction had 13 bases not matched to a gene; V was cut back by 6 bases and J by 6 bases. The germline gives CDR1 SNHLY, CDR2 FYNNEI. The CDR3 DNA reads TGTGCCAGCAGCGAGGACGACAGGGTGGGAAATGGCTACACCTTC. This sequence encodes CASSEDDRVGNGYTF.

The CDR3: CASTPGTFHGYTF. In DNA form, the CDR3 reads TGTGCCAGTACACCCGGGACTTTTCATGGCTACACCTTC. V gene TRBV19 combines with J gene TRBJ1-2; D possibly corresponds to TRBD1 (5 bases). The CDR3 sequence is 13 residues long. The germline V gene has CDR1 LNHDA and CDR2 SQIVND (reference sequence). Trimming removed 7 bases at V and 6 bases at J, with 15 bases between.

The V gene is TRBV20-1, the J gene TRBJ2-7, with 7 positions matching TRBD2. Germline assignment: CDR1 DFQATT and CDR2 SNEGSKA (reference sequence). V trimming: 0 bases; J trimming: 7 bases; junction bases outside the gene matches: 0. This CDR3 has 11 residues. CDR3 nucleotides: TGCAGTGCTAGAGAAGCGGGAGAGCAGTACTTC. This codes for CSAREAGEQYF.

CDR3 nucleotides: TGTGCCAGCAGCCCGTCCCGGAGTGACTACGAGCAGTACTTC. Its protein product is CASSPSRSDYEQYF. This chain links TRBV28 with TRBJ2-7; unclear D gene. CDR3 length: 14 amino acids. The V gene lost 6 bases and the J gene lost 3 bases, with 15 bases spanning the gap. Germline CDR1 and CDR2: MDHEN and SYDVKM. The variable domain in full, with the rest retrieved from reference TRBV28 and TRBJ2-7, is DVKVTQSSRYLVKRTGEKVFLECVQDMDHENMFWYRQDPGLGLRLIYFSYDVKMKEKGDIPEGYSVSREKKERFSLILESASTNQTSMYLCASSPSRSDYEQYFGPGTRLTVT.

This clone was counted once. The J gene is TRBJ1-5, the V gene TRBV27; D unresolved. The germline gives CDR1 MNHEY, CDR2 SMNVEV (reference sequence). The CDR3 extends over 13 amino acids. V lost 3 bases, J lost 4 bases, and 7 bases lay in between. The chain's CDR3 is CASSFELNQPQHF. CDR3 DNA: TGTGCCAGCAGTTTTGAGCTGAATCAGCCCCAGCATTTT.

V is TRBV19 and J is TRBJ2-1; D is perhaps TRBD2 (5 bases). The CDR3 runs to 14 residues. The germline V gene has CDR1 LNHDA and CDR2 SQIVND (reference sequence). Trimming removed 1 base at V and 5 bases at J, with 9 bases between. The CDR3 reads CASSIGWGDNEQFF. CDR3 nucleotide sequence: TGTGCCAGTAGTATAGGTTGGGGAGACAATGAGCAGTTCTTC.

This chain links TRBV27 with TRBJ2-2, with 7 bases that match TRBD2. Unmatched junction bases numbered 5, after V lost 6 bases and J lost 1 base. The germline CDR1 and CDR2 sequences are MNHEY and SMNVEV (reference sequence). This CDR3 has 15 residues. In nucleotides, the CDR3 is TGTGCCAGCAGATCGGGGGGTTGGAACACCGGGGAGCTGTTTTTT. Amino acid sequence: CASRSGGWNTGELFF.

The rearrangement uses TRBV18 and TRBJ2-7; D is uncertain. V was cut by 0 bases and J by 6 bases, with 18 bases left in between. Germline CDR1 KGHSH, CDR2 LQKENI. The length of the CDR3 is 16 residues. CDR3 in DNA: TGTGCCAGCTCACCACCGACACCTTCCAGAGTCCTCGAGCAGTACTTC. Its protein is CASSPPTPSRVLEQYF.

The V call is TRBV5-4, the J call TRBJ1-1, with 10 nucleotides matching TRBD1. Germline CDR1 and CDR2: SGHNT and YYREEE (reference sequence). The V segment lost 3 bases and the J segment 4 bases; nucleotides outside the gene matches: 3. This CDR3 has 14 amino acids. Written as DNA, the CDR3 is TGTGCCAGCAGCTGGACAGGGGGTGGCACTGAAGCTTTCTTT. It is translated as CASSWTGGGTEAFF.

The chain's CDR3 is CASSPRPGIEPFNYGYTF. CDR3 DNA: TGCGCCAGCAGCCCCCGACCGGGGATAGAACCATTTAACTATGGCTACACCTTC. The chain couples TRBV5-1 to TRBJ1-2; D is uncertain. This CDR3 has 18 residues. CDR1 is SGHRS, CDR2 YFSETQ, per germline. V dropped 4 bases and J dropped 1 base, with 23 bases sitting between them.

The chain carries TRBV2 and TRBJ2-1, with D possibly being TRBD1 (6 bases). Germline loops: CDR1 SNHLY, CDR2 FYNNEI. Trimming took 7 bases from V and 1 from J, leaving 11 bases between them. The CDR3 length is 14 residues. CDR3 residues: CASKGQSSYNEQFF. DNA for the CDR3: TGTGCCAGCAAAGGACAGAGTTCCTACAATGAGCAGTTCTTC.

The J gene is TRBJ2-1, the V gene TRBV11-2, with 15 bases that match TRBD2. The germline gives CDR1 SGHAT, CDR2 FQNNGV. J gave up 2 bases and V 2 bases, and 7 bases lay outside the gene matches. The CDR3 is 19 amino acids. The CDR3 nucleotides read TGTGCCAGCAGCTTATTCTCGGGACTAGCGGGAGGAACCTACAATGAGCAGTTCTTC. Amino acids: CASSLFSGLAGGTYNEQFF.

The chain couples TRBV30 to TRBJ1-5; TRBD1 matches 10 bases. The CDR3 runs to 13 residues. CDR1 is GTSNPN and CDR2 is SVGIG in the germline V gene (reference sequence). V shed 5 bases, J shed 3 bases, and the junction held 1 base outside the gene matches. The CDR3 loop reads CAWGTGDNQPQHF. CDR3 coding DNA: TGTGCCTGGGGGACAGGGGACAATCAGCCCCAGCATTTT.

V gene TRBV5-1 combines with J gene TRBJ2-1; 9 bases map to TRBD2. CDR3 length equals 15 residues. The germline V gene has CDR1 SGHRS and CDR2 YFSETQ. The junction had 10 bases not matched to a gene; V was cut back by 2 bases and J by 10 bases. The CDR3 region is CASSFSGSGVREQFF. The CDR3 nucleotides are TGCGCCAGCAGCTTTAGCGGGAGTGGGGTCAGGGAGCAGTTCTTC.

The gene calls are TRBV5-1 and TRBJ2-1, with TRBD2 identical over 12 bases. The CDR3 loop spans 18 amino acids. The germline V gene has CDR1 SGHRS and CDR2 YFSETQ. With V trimmed by 1 base and J by 13 bases, 18 bases remained unmatched. The CDR3, as DNA: TGCGCCAGCAGCTTGACAGGCATTGGGCTAGCGGGAGGGTGGAGTCAGTTCTTC. As protein: CASSLTGIGLAGGWSQFF.

This chain uses TRBV30 with TRBJ1-1; D gene ambiguous. Germline CDR1 GTSNPN, CDR2 SVGIG (reference sequence). Trimming took off 3 bases at V and 0 bases at J, with 8 bases between the two ends. This CDR3 has 13 amino acids. Written as DNA, the CDR3 is TGTGCCTGGAGACTTAGATTGAACACTGAAGCTTTCTTT. Translated: CAWRLRLNTEAFF.

The chain is built from TRBV19 and TRBJ2-5; the D gene is possibly TRBD2 (5 bases). Deletions cut 0 bases from V and 11 bases from J, with 16 bases between. This CDR3 comprises 14 residues. Germline CDR1 reads LNHDA; CDR2 reads SQIVND (reference sequence). The CDR3 sequence is CASSIDRLAALQYF. In DNA form, the CDR3 reads TGTGCCAGTAGTATAGATCGGCTAGCAGCCCTGCAGTACTTC.

This clone was seen a single time. This chain links TRBV7-6 with TRBJ1-4, with 9 bases that match TRBD1. V was pared by 5 bases and J by 5 bases, with 6 bases of the junction left unmatched. The CDR3 totals 15 residues. Germline V gives CDR1 SGHVS, CDR2 FNYEAQ. CDR3 in amino acids: CASSLSGTGNEKLFF. CDR3 coding DNA: TGTGCCAGCAGCCTCTCCGGGACAGGGAATGAAAAACTGTTTTTT.

This rearrangement joins TRBV4-2 to TRBJ2-2, with 12 bases aligning to TRBD2. J was trimmed by 4 bases and V by 6 bases; bases with no gene match: 3. CDR1 LGHNA and CDR2 YNFKEQ come from the germline V gene. The CDR3 has 15 amino acids. For the CDR3, the DNA is TGTGCCAGCAGTCGGACTAGCGGGACCACCGGGGAGCTGTTTTTT. The encoded protein is CASSRTSGTTGELFF.

The CDR3 DNA sequence: TGTGCCAGCAGCTTTCGGACTCTTTACAATGAGCAGTTCTTC. Encoded protein: CASSFRTLYNEQFF. The chain uses TRBV7-2 and TRBJ2-1; D may be TRBD2 (5 bases). V lost 3 bases, J lost 4 bases, and 10 bases lay in between. The CDR3 runs to 14 residues. Per the germline V gene, CDR1 is SGHTA and CDR2 is FQGNSA.

The rearrangement uses TRBV6-5 and TRBJ2-1, with D maybe TRBD2 (6 bases). CDR1 MNHEY and CDR2 SVGAGI come from the germline V gene. Trimming pared 5 bases from V and 6 bases from J, leaving 14 bases between. The CDR3 is 14 residues long. CDR3 region: CASSPDGRGNEQFF. CDR3 sequence (DNA): TGTGCCAGCAGTCCGGACGGGAGAGGCAATGAGCAGTTCTTC.

V gene TRBV27 combines with J gene TRBJ2-4; tentatively, D is TRBD1 (5 bases). V lost 6 bases to trimming and J lost 0 bases, with 12 bases between them. This CDR3 is 15 amino acids long. Germline-derived CDR1 and CDR2 are MNHEY and SMNVEV (reference sequence). The CDR3 DNA is TGTGCCAGCAGCCTGACAGCAGTAGCCAAAAACATTCAGTACTTC. It codes for CASSLTAVAKNIQYF.

The genes are TRBV27 and TRBJ2-3, with TRBD2 matching 9 bases. The CDR3 is 16 amino acids. From germline, CDR1 is MNHEY and CDR2 SMNVEV (reference sequence). With V trimmed by 1 base and J by 4 bases, 6 bases remained unmatched. CDR3 region: CASSLWRGRGADTQYF. CDR3 in DNA: TGTGCCAGCAGTTTATGGCGCGGGAGGGGTGCAGATACGCAGTATTTT.

The chain couples TRBV30 to TRBJ2-3, with TRBD2 as a possible D gene (5 bases). The V gene's germline CDR1 is GTSNPN and CDR2 SVGIG (reference sequence). This CDR3 spans 13 amino acids. The V and J ends lost 5 bases and 2 bases respectively, with 11 bases between them. The CDR3: CAWAPGNTDTQYF. CDR3 DNA: TGTGCCTGGGCCCCCGGGAACACAGATACGCAGTATTTT.

This clone appeared a few times. The gene calls are TRBV11-2 and TRBJ1-2; 7 bases line up with TRBD1. This CDR3 contains 13 residues. V lost 3 bases to trimming and J lost 6 bases; unmatched junction nucleotides: 4. Germline CDR1 is SGHAT and CDR2 is FQNNGV. CDR3 DNA: TGTGCCAGCAGCTTGGGACAGCGAGATGGCTACACCTTC. Its translation is CASSLGQRDGYTF.

The chain has TRBV2 and TRBJ1-1, with 7 bases fitting TRBD1. Germline values: CDR1 SNHLY, CDR2 FYNNEI. J gave up 4 bases and V 4 bases, and 6 bases lay outside the gene matches. The length of the CDR3 is 14 residues. This CDR3 is CASSGQGAGTEAFF. DNA for the CDR3: TGTGCCAGCAGTGGACAGGGCGCAGGCACTGAAGCTTTCTTT.

This chain joins TRBV18 and TRBJ2-2, with 9 positions matching TRBD1. Trimming cost V 6 bases and J 1 base; bases outside gene matches: 0. The CDR3 consists of 14 residues. Germline-derived CDR1 and CDR2 are KGHSH and LQKENI. The CDR3 DNA sequence: TGTGCCAGCTCGGGACAGGGGAACACCGGGGAGCTGTTTTTT. Amino acid sequence: CASSGQGNTGELFF. The full variable domain, rest sourced from reference TRBV18 and TRBJ2-2, is NAGVMQNPRHLVRRRGQEARLRCSPMKGHSHVYWYRQLPEEGLKFMVYLQKENIIDESGMPKERFSAEFPKEGPSILRIQQVVRGDSAAYFCASSGQGNTGELFFGEGSRLTVL.

V usage is TRBV4-2 and J usage is TRBJ1-1, with a tentative D call TRBD1 (5 bases). This CDR3 contains 13 residues. Germline loops: CDR1 LGHNA, CDR2 YNFKEQ. Trimming took off 3 bases at V and 7 bases at J, with 12 bases between the two ends. The CDR3 DNA is TGTGCCAGCAGCCATACCCGAACAGGTGAAGCTTTCTTT. This gives the protein CASSHTRTGEAFF.

This chain connects TRBV18 to TRBJ1-1, with a tentative D call TRBD1 (5 bases). Per the germline V gene, CDR1 is KGHSH and CDR2 is LQKENI. The length of the CDR3 is 15 residues. Trimming took off 5 bases at V and 3 bases at J, with 16 bases between the two ends. Here the CDR3 DNA reads TGTGCCAGCTCAGCGTCCGGGCGGGGGGACACTGAAGCTTTCTTT. Protein sequence: CASSASGRGDTEAFF. Using reference TRBV18 and TRBJ1-1 for the parts outside the CDR3, the full variable domain is NAGVMQNPRHLVRRRGQEARLRCSPMKGHSHVYWYRQLPEEGLKFMVYLQKENIIDESGMPKERFSAEFPKEGPSILRIQQVVRGDSAAYFCASSASGRGDTEAFFGQGTRLTVV.

This clone was recorded only once. The rearrangement links TRBV19 to TRBJ2-6; D call uncertain. The CDR3 runs 16 residues. Germline V gives CDR1 LNHDA, CDR2 SQIVND (reference sequence). Trimming removed 5 bases at V and 0 bases at J, with 11 bases between. CDR3 bases: TGTGCCAGTAGTGCACAGTTACCCTCTGGGGCCAACGTCCTGACTTTC. This gives the protein CASSAQLPSGANVLTF.